Presented here are 16 T cell receptor beta chains from one specimen sequenced in a study of patients and donors after allogeneic stem cell transplantation. Using its own MiXCR run on the RT-PCR reads, TCRdb lists one record per CDR3 protein. In the table there are approximately 150,000 distinct CDR3 sequences, nearly 25% of which are singletons. Material for sequencing was blood, either unsorted or a sorted T cell fraction (not recorded which). The receptors were sampled from a human donor who was either an allogeneic HSCT recipient or a stem cell or donor lymphocyte infusion donor (not recorded which). It is not recorded whose cells these are; they may come from a transplant donor.

This clonotype has only a few counts. V is TRBV7-2 and J is TRBJ1-4, with 9 bases matching TRBD1. The CDR3 totals 15 residues. Germline V gives CDR1 SGHTA, CDR2 FQGNSA. V was clipped by 6 bases and J by 4 bases; unmatched bases: 6. This CDR3 reads CASSYKTGGNEKLFF. The CDR3 DNA reads TGTGCCAGCAGTTACAAGACAGGGGGTAATGAAAAACTGTTTTTT.

This clonotype appeared a few times. At one end the junction does not follow the germline gene, possibly because of a read error. The V call is TRBV28, the J call TRBJ2-1; either TRBD1 or TRBD2 may fit D (5 bases each). CDR3 length equals 18 residues. The germline V gene encodes CDR1 MDHEN and CDR2 SYDVKM. CDR3 sequence (DNA): TGTGCCAGCAGATTATCGGGACCCTCAGCGAGCTCCTACAATGAGCAGTTCTTC. Translating it yields CASRLSGPSASSYNEQFF.

This clonotype turned up a few times. The chain uses TRBV3-1 and TRBJ1-2; D is undetermined. Germline V gene sequence: CDR1 LGHDT, CDR2 YNNKEL (reference sequence). This CDR3 has 14 residues. V was shortened by 0 bases and J by 8 bases, with 13 bases between the two germline ends. CDR3 residues: CASSQEMGSWGYTF. The CDR3 DNA sequence: TGTGCCAGCAGCCAAGAGATGGGGTCCTGGGGCTACACCTTC.

Concerning this clonotype: The junction differs from germline at one of its ends, possibly a read error. The J gene is TRBJ1-1, the V gene TRBV19; TRBD1 matches 8 bases. CDR1 LNHDA and CDR2 SQIVND come from the germline V gene (reference sequence). CDR3 length: 12 amino acids. CDR3 region: CASSMADRALEF. CDR3 bases: TGTGCCAGTAGTATGGCGGACAGGGCACTTGAGTTT.

This clonotype was observed a handful of times. The chain couples TRBV12-3 or TRBV12-4 to TRBJ2-5; TRBD2 is a possible D gene (6 bases). This CDR3 region has 13 residues. V lost 6 bases and J lost 2, with 10 bases in between. The DNA for the CDR3 is TGTGCCAGCAGACTAGGAGGGCAAGAGACCCAGTACTTC. Translation gives CASRLGGQETQYF.

This clonotype was recorded a few times. V usage is TRBV7-3 and J usage is TRBJ1-1, with TRBD1 identical over 8 bases. CDR1 and CDR2 (germline): SGHTA, FQGTGA. The CDR3 covers 13 residues. V shed 5 bases, J shed 4 bases, and the junction held 3 bases outside the gene matches. The CDR3 DNA sequence: TGTGCCAGCAGCACGGACAGGGTCACTGAAGCTTTCTTT. Its protein is CASSTDRVTEAFF.

The V gene is TRBV7-2, the J gene TRBJ1-1; D not certain. Trimming took 1 base from V and 9 from J, leaving 9 bases between them. The CDR3 is 12 amino acids. The germline V gene has CDR1 SGHTA and CDR2 FQGNSA. For the CDR3, the DNA is TGTGCCAGCAGCTTAGAGTTATATAAAGCTTTCTTT. Protein: CASSLELYKAFF. The variable domain in full, completed from reference TRBV7-2 and TRBJ1-1, reads GAGVSQSPSNKVTEKGKDVELRCDPISGHTALYWYRQSLGQGLEFLIYFQGNSAPDKSGLPSDRFSAERTGGSVSTLTIQRTQQEDSAVYLCASSLELYKAFFGQGTRLTVV.

The CDR3 sequence is CASTSPRRLAGSNEQFF. Written as DNA, the CDR3 is TGTGCCAGCACCTCACCCCGAAGGCTAGCGGGTTCCAATGAGCAGTTCTTC. The V gene is TRBV12-3 or TRBV12-4, the J gene TRBJ2-1, with 8 bases aligning to TRBD2. Trimming cost V 7 bases and J 6 bases; bases outside gene matches: 17. This CDR3 region has 17 residues.

This clonotype was found many times. The chain uses TRBV12-3 or TRBV12-4 and TRBJ1-1; D not resolved. CDR3 length: 14 residues. V was clipped by 5 bases and J by 7 bases, with 17 bases between them. The CDR3, as DNA: TGTGCCAGCAGTGGATCCGGGCCTCTGTTTGAAGCTTTCTTT. Its protein product is CASSGSGPLFEAFF.

This clonotype was seen more than once but under ten times. The rearrangement links TRBV4-1 to TRBJ2-1; no clear D. Germline V gene lookup returns CDR1 MGHRA and CDR2 YSYEKL. The CDR3 covers 14 residues. Trimming took 7 bases from V and 2 from J, leaving 12 bases between them. As DNA, the CDR3 is TGCGCCAGCAAGTTAGGGTCGGCCTACAATGAGCAGTTCTTC. Translation gives CASKLGSAYNEQFF.

With respect to this clonotype: One junction end disagrees with the germline gene, perhaps due to a read error. The chain recombines TRBV20-1 with TRBJ1-4; D is undetermined. Germline CDR1 reads DFQATT; CDR2 reads SNEGSKA (reference sequence). This CDR3 is 14 amino acids long. CDR3 amino acids: CSAQQHGGNEKLLF. In DNA, the CDR3 is TGCAGTGCCCAGCAGCACGGAGGTAATGAAAAACTGCTTTTT.

This clonotype has a handful of counts. The chain uses TRBV12-3 or TRBV12-4 and TRBJ2-3; D is uncertain. The CDR3 has 14 amino acids. The ends were cut back, 3 bases at V and 0 bases at J, with 7 bases in the middle. The chain's CDR3 is CASSFGRSTDTQYF. DNA for the CDR3: TGTGCCAGCAGTTTTGGAAGAAGCACAGATACGCAGTATTTT.

This clonotype was recorded at least ten times. The V and J genes are TRBV5-1 and TRBJ1-5; 8 bases are a match to TRBD1. J gave up 5 bases and V 0 bases, and 4 bases lay outside the gene matches. In germline, CDR1 is SGHRS, CDR2 YFSETQ. The CDR3 has 15 residues. CDR3 bases: TGCGCCAGCAGCTTGGCCGGGACAGGTTATCAGCCCCAGCATTTT. Its protein product is CASSLAGTGYQPQHF.

The chain joins TRBV7-6 to TRBJ2-6; 7 nucleotides match TRBD2. The V gene end was trimmed by 1 base and the J gene end by 0 bases; junction bases not matched to a gene: 9. This CDR3 has 19 amino acids. The V gene's germline CDR1 is SGHVS and CDR2 FNYEAQ. CDR3 sequence (DNA): TGTGCCAGCAGCTTAGTCCGTTCTAGCGGCAGCTCTGGGGCCAACGTCCTGACTTTC. Translation gives CASSLVRSSGSSGANVLTF.

This clonotype was detected only a few times. The chain joins TRBV11-2 to TRBJ1-4; D uncertain. Per germline, CDR1 SGHAT and CDR2 FQNNGV. V was pared by 1 base and J by 6 bases, with 6 bases between. The CDR3 has 13 amino acids. CDR3 sequence: CASSLALYEKLFF. DNA of the CDR3: TGTGCCAGCAGCTTAGCCCTGTATGAAAAACTGTTTTTT.

The chain has TRBV20-1 and TRBJ2-1; 8 bases map to TRBD2. Per germline, CDR1 DFQATT and CDR2 SNEGSKA (reference sequence). Trimming cost V 1 base and J 5 bases; bases outside gene matches: 1. The CDR3 covers 13 residues. CDR3 amino acids: CSARVSGDNEQFF. For the CDR3, the DNA is TGCAGTGCTAGAGTTAGCGGGGACAATGAGCAGTTCTTC.